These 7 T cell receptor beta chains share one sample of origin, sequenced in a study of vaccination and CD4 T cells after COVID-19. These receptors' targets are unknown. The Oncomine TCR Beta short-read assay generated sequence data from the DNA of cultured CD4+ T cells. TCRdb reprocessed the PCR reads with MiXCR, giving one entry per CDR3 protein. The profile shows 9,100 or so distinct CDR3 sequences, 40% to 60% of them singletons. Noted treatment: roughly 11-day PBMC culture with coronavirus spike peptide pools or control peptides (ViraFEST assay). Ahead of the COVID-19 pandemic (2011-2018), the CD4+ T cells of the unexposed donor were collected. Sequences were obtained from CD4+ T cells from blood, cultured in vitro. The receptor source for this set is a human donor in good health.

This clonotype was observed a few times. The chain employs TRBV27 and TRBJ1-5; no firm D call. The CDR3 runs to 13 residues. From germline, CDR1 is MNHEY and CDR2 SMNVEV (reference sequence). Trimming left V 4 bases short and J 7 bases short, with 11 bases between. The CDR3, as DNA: TGTGCCAGCAGTTACACCGGACCGCAGCCCCAGCATTTT. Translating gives CASSYTGPQPQHF.

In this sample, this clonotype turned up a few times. Here the CDR3 reads CASSGTSGGRYEQYF. CDR3 DNA: TGTGCCAGCAGTGGGACTAGCGGGGGAAGGTACGAGCAGTACTTC. This chain connects TRBV6-1 to TRBJ2-7, with 13 positions matching TRBD2. Germline-derived CDR1 and CDR2 are MNHNS and SASEGT. Unmatched junction bases numbered 4, after V lost 4 bases and J lost 4 bases. The CDR3 contains 15 residues.

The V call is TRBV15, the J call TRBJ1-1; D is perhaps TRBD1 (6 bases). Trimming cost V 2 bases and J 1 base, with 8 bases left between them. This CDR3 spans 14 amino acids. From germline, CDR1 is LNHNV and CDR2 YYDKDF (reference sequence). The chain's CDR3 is CATSRKTGNTEAFF. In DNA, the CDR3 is TGTGCCACCAGCAGAAAGACAGGGAACACTGAAGCTTTCTTT. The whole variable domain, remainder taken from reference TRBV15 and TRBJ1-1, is DAMVIQNPRYQVTQFGKPVTLSCSQTLNHNVMYWYQQKSSQAPKLLFHYYDKDFNNEADTPDNFQSRRPNTSFCFLDIRSPGLGDTAMYLCATSRKTGNTEAFFGQGTRLTVV.

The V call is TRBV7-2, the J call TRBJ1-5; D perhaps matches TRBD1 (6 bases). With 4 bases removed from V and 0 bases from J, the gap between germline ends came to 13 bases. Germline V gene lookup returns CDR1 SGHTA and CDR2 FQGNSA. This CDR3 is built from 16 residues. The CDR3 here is CASSSQGPVSNQPQHF. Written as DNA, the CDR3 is TGTGCCAGCAGCTCTCAGGGGCCCGTTAGCAATCAGCCCCAGCATTTT.

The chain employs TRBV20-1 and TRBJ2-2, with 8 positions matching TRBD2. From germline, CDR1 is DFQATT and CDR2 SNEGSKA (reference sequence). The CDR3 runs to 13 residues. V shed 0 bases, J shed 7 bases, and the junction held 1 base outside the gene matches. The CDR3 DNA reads TGCAGTGCTAGAGAGACTAGCGTCGGGGAGCTGTTTTTT. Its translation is CSARETSVGELFF.

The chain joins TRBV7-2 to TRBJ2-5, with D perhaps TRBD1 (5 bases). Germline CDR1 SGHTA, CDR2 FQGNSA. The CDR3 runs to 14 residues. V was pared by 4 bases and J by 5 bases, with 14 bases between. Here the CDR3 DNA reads TGTGCCAGCAGCTCATCCAGGGCCGGGGAGACCCAGTACTTC. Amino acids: CASSSSRAGETQYF.

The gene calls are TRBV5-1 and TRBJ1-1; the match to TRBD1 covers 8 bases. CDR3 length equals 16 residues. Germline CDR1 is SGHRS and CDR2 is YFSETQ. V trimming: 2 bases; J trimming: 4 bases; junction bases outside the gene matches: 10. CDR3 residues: CASSLAAGGGGTEAFF. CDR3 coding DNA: TGCGCCAGCAGCTTAGCGGCAGGGGGCGGTGGCACTGAAGCTTTCTTT.